Below are 18 T cell receptor beta chains sequenced from a single sample in a study of blood T cell repertoires in COVID-19. Profiling relied on immunoSEQ multiplex PCR, and the TCRdb table lists in-frame clones only, not all of them. In the table there are roughly 250,000 clones, around 90% of which are singletons. Source material: PBMCs or T cells enriched from blood (not recorded which). The receptors were sampled from a woman in her twenties or thirties with acute COVID-19.

J is TRBJ1-1 and V is TRBV9, with 10 bases fitting TRBD1. CDR1 is SGDLS, CDR2 YYNGEE, per germline. The V and J ends lost 2 bases and 11 bases, in that order; junction bases with no gene match: 9. The CDR3 is 14 amino acids. Here the CDR3 DNA reads TGTGCCAGCAGCGTTGGGTCTTGGGGACAGGGGGCTTTCTTT. As protein: CASSVGSWGQGAFF.

The chain uses TRBV3-1 (or the pseudogene TRBV3-2) and TRBJ1-1; D possibly corresponds to TRBD1 (5 bases). Germline V CDR1 and CDR2: LGHDT, YNNKEL (reference sequence). The ends were cut back, 1 base at V and 4 bases at J, with 13 bases in the middle. This CDR3 is built from 15 residues. The CDR3 here is CASSQGAGIRTEAFF. Here the CDR3 DNA reads TGTGCCAGCAGCCAAGGAGCAGGGATCCGCACTGAAGCTTTCTTT.

V usage is TRBV19 and J usage is TRBJ1-1; D remains ambiguous. V lost 7 bases, J lost 4 bases, and 13 bases lay in between. This CDR3 region has 13 residues. Germline V gene data show CDR1 as LNHDA and CDR2 as SQIVND (reference sequence). The CDR3 DNA reads as TGTGCCAGTACGATGAGGGCAAGCACTGAAGCTTTCTTT. Its translation is CASTMRASTEAFF. The whole variable domain, filled in from reference TRBV19 and TRBJ1-1, reads DGGITQSPKYLFRKEGQNVTLSCEQNLNHDAMYWYRQDPGQGLRLIYYSQIVNDFQKGDIAEGYSVSREKKESFPLTVTSAQKNPTAFYLCASTMRASTEAFFGQGTRLTVV.

V and J are TRBV6-4 and TRBJ1-2, with 8 bases matching TRBD1. CDR3 length equals 15 residues. The ends lost 0 bases at V and 7 bases at J; junction bases unmatched: 7. Germline loops: CDR1 MRHNA, CDR2 SNTAGT. The DNA for the CDR3 is TGTGCCAGCAGTGACTCGGAGACAGGGGCGTCTGGCTACACCTTC. Translating gives CASSDSETGASGYTF.

This rearrangement joins TRBV5-1 to TRBJ1-3; D perhaps matches TRBD1 (6 bases). The V and J ends lost 0 bases and 0 bases respectively, with 13 bases between them. The CDR3 has 17 residues. The germline gives CDR1 SGHRS, CDR2 YFSETQ. CDR3 in amino acids: CASSLGRQGSSGNTIYF. CDR3 sequence (DNA): TGCGCCAGCAGCTTGGGCCGGCAGGGGAGCTCTGGAAACACCATATATTTT. The full variable domain, completed using reference TRBV5-1 and TRBJ1-3, is KAGVTQTPRYLIKTRGQQVTLSCSPISGHRSVSWYQQTPGQGLQFLFEYFSETQRNKGNFPGRFSGRQFSNSRSEMNVSTLELGDSALYLCASSLGRQGSSGNTIYFGEGSWLTVV.

This clone was observed a few times. The V and J genes are TRBV2 and TRBJ2-4; D may be TRBD1 (5 bases). The germline V and J ends were trimmed by 4 bases and 2 bases, with 9 bases remaining between them. Looked up from germline, CDR1 is SNHLY and CDR2 is FYNNEI. The CDR3 covers 14 residues. The DNA of the CDR3 is TGTGCCAGCAGTGTAGGGGTAACCAAAAACATTCAGTACTTC. Its protein is CASSVGVTKNIQYF.

The V call is TRBV7-2, the J call TRBJ2-3; 9 bases map to TRBD2. J was trimmed by 0 bases and V by 7 bases; bases with no gene match: 8. Germline CDR1 reads SGHTA; CDR2 reads FQGNSA. This CDR3 has 16 residues. The CDR3 DNA reads as TGTGCCAGCACCGATAGCGGGAGATTTAGCACAGATACGCAGTATTTT. Protein sequence: CASTDSGRFSTDTQYF.

The chain combines TRBV11-3 with TRBJ2-2; a weak D match, TRBD2 (6 bases). The V end was cut by 4 bases, the J end by 0 bases, with 12 bases between. Germline-derived CDR1 and CDR2 are SGHNT and YENEEA. The CDR3 sequence is 16 residues long. The CDR3 sequence: CASSWGSGTNTGELFF. The DNA for the CDR3 is TGTGCCAGCAGCTGGGGTAGCGGAACGAACACCGGGGAGCTGTTTTTT.

The chain uses TRBV6-5 and TRBJ1-3; D perhaps matches TRBD1 (5 bases). V dropped 0 bases and J dropped 2 bases, with 8 bases sitting between them. The CDR3 totals 15 residues. CDR1 MNHEY and CDR2 SVGAGI come from the germline V gene. The CDR3 region is CASSYSGGPGNTIYF. The DNA of the CDR3 is TGTGCCAGCAGTTACTCGGGGGGTCCTGGAAACACCATATATTTT.

The V call is TRBV28, the J call TRBJ1-5, with D hard to call. Trimming stripped 3 bases from V and 3 bases from J, with 12 bases between. From germline, CDR1 is MDHEN and CDR2 SYDVKM. The CDR3 contains 15 residues. CDR3 loop: CASSFPSPYNQPQHF. CDR3 in DNA: TGTGCCAGCAGTTTTCCTTCCCCCTACAATCAGCCCCAGCATTTT.

This clone appeared once. This chain uses TRBV3-1 (or the pseudogene TRBV3-2) with TRBJ2-7; unclear D gene. The CDR3 length is 14 residues. Trimming left V 1 base short and J 0 bases short, with 7 bases between. CDR1 and CDR2 from the germline V gene are LGHDT and YNNKEL (reference sequence). CDR3 nucleotides: TGTGCCAGCAGCCAAGTCTACAGCTCCTACGAGCAGTACTTC. It specifies CASSQVYSSYEQYF.

This chain uses TRBV10-3 with TRBJ1-6; the D gene is possibly TRBD1 (6 bases). The CDR3 length is 14 residues. The germline gives CDR1 ENHRY, CDR2 SYGVKD. Deletions cut 6 bases from V and 5 bases from J, with 11 bases between. For the CDR3, the DNA is TGTGCCATCAGCCCACAGGGACATAATTCACCCCTCCACTTT. As protein: CAISPQGHNSPLHF.

The rearrangement links TRBV9 to TRBJ2-3; D is uncertain. Trimming cost V 1 base and J 1 base, with 7 bases left between them. CDR1 is SGDLS, CDR2 YYNGEE, per germline. This CDR3 contains 14 residues. The CDR3 protein is CASSVFSGTDTQYF. In DNA, the CDR3 is TGTGCCAGCAGCGTATTTAGTGGCACAGATACGCAGTATTTT.

The sample holds many counts of this clone. This rearrangement joins TRBV28 to TRBJ2-1; 9 bases are a match to TRBD2. Germline V CDR1 and CDR2: MDHEN, SYDVKM. The V and J ends lost 2 bases and 4 bases, in that order; junction bases with no gene match: 6. The CDR3 loop spans 16 amino acids. The CDR3 DNA reads as TGTGCCAGCAGTTTACGTCTCGCGGGAGGGTACAATGAGCAGTTCTTC. Its protein product is CASSLRLAGGYNEQFF.

V usage is TRBV2 and J usage is TRBJ1-5, with 9 bases matching TRBD1. CDR1 is SNHLY and CDR2 is FYNNEI in the germline V gene. Trimming removed 4 bases from V and 2 bases from J; junction bases left unmatched: 6. This CDR3 has 16 amino acids. CDR3 sequence: CASSGLQGAGNQPQHF. Here the CDR3 DNA reads TGTGCCAGCAGTGGGTTACAGGGGGCGGGCAATCAGCCCCAGCATTTT.

This clone showed up just once. This chain joins TRBV6-1 and TRBJ2-2; 12 bases fit TRBD2. The V gene end was trimmed by 6 bases and the J gene end by 4 bases; junction bases not matched to a gene: 3. Germline CDR1 is MNHNS and CDR2 is SASEGT. There are 15 residues in the CDR3. CDR3 region: CASSLAGGSTGELFF. In DNA form, the CDR3 reads TGTGCCAGCAGCCTAGCGGGGGGGAGCACCGGGGAGCTGTTTTTT.

This chain uses TRBV11-2 with TRBJ2-1, with 15 bases fitting TRBD2. CDR1 SGHAT and CDR2 FQNNGV come from the germline V gene. V dropped 5 bases and J dropped 2; count of bases not matched to a gene: 4. This CDR3 is built from 17 residues. CDR3 in amino acids: CASSPGLAGGPYNEQFF. CDR3 bases: TGTGCCAGCAGCCCCGGACTAGCGGGAGGGCCCTACAATGAGCAGTTCTTC.

The J gene is TRBJ1-1, the V gene TRBV5-6, with a tentative D call TRBD1 (5 bases). The V gene's germline CDR1 is SGHDT and CDR2 YYEEEE. V was shortened by 2 bases and J by 7 bases, with 12 bases between the two germline ends. This CDR3 contains 13 residues. The CDR3 DNA reads TGTGCCAGCAGCTTTGGGGCAGAGGATGAAGCTTTCTTT. It translates to CASSFGAEDEAFF.